This TCR beta chain was sequenced for a study of cytomegalovirus exposure and HLA in healthy donors. Findings and limits, study-wide: HLA restriction was apparent for most CMV-associated TCR beta chains in a later analysis.

This clone turned up a few times. Its antigen is still unknown. Losses at the gene ends were 7 bases for V and 7 bases for J; bases not matched to a gene: 11. Germline V gene data show CDR1 as MNHNY and CDR2 as SVGAGI (reference sequence). The CDR3 contains 15 residues. PCR amplification relied on 60 Vbeta primers (plus 13 Jbeta primers). Repertoires were generated with immunoSEQ multiplex PCR, while TCRdb's copy carries only in-frame clones and drops some. The data show approximately 67,000 clones, 85% to 90% seen once. This TCR derives from a woman between 25 and 40 years old in good health and CMV-seropositive. The rearrangement uses TRBV6-6 and TRBJ2-1; 9 positions agree with TRBD2. Sequencing was performed on PBMCs. The CDR3 sequence is CASTRLAEGSNEQFF. In DNA, the CDR3 is TGTGCCAGCACCAGACTAGCGGAGGGGAGTAATGAGCAGTTCTTC.